The 6 T cell receptor beta chains below come from one sample, sequenced in a study of cytotoxic CD8 clonotypes in ibrutinib-treated CLL. Clones were read by immunoSEQ multiplex PCR, and TCRdb kept only the in-frame ones, dropping some. The sample shows some 46,000 clones, 69% of them seen only once. This material consisted of PBMCs, taken after 12 months of ibrutinib treatment. The receptors originated from a human donor with chronic lymphocytic leukemia.

The chain couples TRBV6-6 to TRBJ1-5; 7 bases are a match to TRBD1. The CDR3 is 15 residues long. CDR1 is MNHNY, CDR2 SVGAGI, per germline (reference sequence). V gave up 2 bases and J gave up 7 bases; unmatched junction bases: 8. The CDR3 DNA sequence: TGTGCCAGCAGTTACAGACAGGGTGAGAAGCAGCCCCAGCATTTT. Amino acids: CASSYRQGEKQPQHF.

In its sample, this clone was seen once. This chain links TRBV13 with TRBJ1-1, with D hard to call. V was clipped by 5 bases and J by 4 bases, with 11 bases between them. This CDR3 is 13 amino acids long. CDR1 is PRHDT, CDR2 FYEKMQ, per germline (reference sequence). The CDR3 DNA sequence: TGTGCCAGCAGCCCGGGGAGCTTCACTGAAGCTTTCTTT. Amino acid sequence: CASSPGSFTEAFF.

This clone was counted between two and nine times. The genes are TRBV6-5 and TRBJ2-1; D remains unclear. Germline CDR1 is MNHEY and CDR2 is SVGAGI. This CDR3 region has 14 residues. V was pared by 9 bases and J by 9 bases, with 21 bases between. The CDR3 sequence: CASALEVGVSEQFF. The CDR3 bases are TGTGCCAGTGCTCTAGAGGTGGGTGTGTCTGAGCAGTTCTTC.

The chain couples TRBV2 to TRBJ1-1, with D perhaps TRBD1 (6 bases). Germline values: CDR1 SNHLY, CDR2 FYNNEI. The CDR3 extends over 13 amino acids. V lost 6 bases and J 6 bases, leaving 14 bases between the germline ends. The CDR3 reads CASRADTGPEAFF. The CDR3 DNA follows: TGTGCCAGCAGGGCAGATACAGGGCCTGAAGCTTTCTTT.

This chain links TRBV7-8 with TRBJ1-2; 9 nucleotides align to TRBD1. The CDR3 is made up of 17 amino acids. In germline, CDR1 is SGHVS, CDR2 FQNEAQ. V lost 0 bases and J lost 4; bases outside the gene matches: 9. CDR3 nucleotide sequence: TGTGCCAGCAGCTTAGCGTCTCAACAGGGGGCCCGCTATGGCTACACCTTC. This translates into CASSLASQQGARYGYTF. Looking up the rest from reference TRBV7-8 and TRBJ1-2 gives the full variable domain: GAGVSQSPRYKVAKRGQDVALRCDPISGHVSLFWYQQALGQGPEFLTYFQNEAQLDKSGLPSDRFFAERPEGSVSTLKIQRTQQEDSAVYLCASSLASQQGARYGYTFGSGTRLTVV.

This clone was recorded a few times. The genes are TRBV5-1 and TRBJ2-1; the D gene is possibly TRBD2 (5 bases). There are 18 residues in the CDR3. Trimming pared 0 bases from V and 0 bases from J, leaving 16 bases between. The germline gives CDR1 SGHRS, CDR2 YFSETQ. Written as DNA, the CDR3 is TGCGCCAGCAGCTTGGTCGGGGTGCTACTGGGCTCCTACAATGAGCAGTTCTTC. Amino acid sequence: CASSLVGVLLGSYNEQFF.